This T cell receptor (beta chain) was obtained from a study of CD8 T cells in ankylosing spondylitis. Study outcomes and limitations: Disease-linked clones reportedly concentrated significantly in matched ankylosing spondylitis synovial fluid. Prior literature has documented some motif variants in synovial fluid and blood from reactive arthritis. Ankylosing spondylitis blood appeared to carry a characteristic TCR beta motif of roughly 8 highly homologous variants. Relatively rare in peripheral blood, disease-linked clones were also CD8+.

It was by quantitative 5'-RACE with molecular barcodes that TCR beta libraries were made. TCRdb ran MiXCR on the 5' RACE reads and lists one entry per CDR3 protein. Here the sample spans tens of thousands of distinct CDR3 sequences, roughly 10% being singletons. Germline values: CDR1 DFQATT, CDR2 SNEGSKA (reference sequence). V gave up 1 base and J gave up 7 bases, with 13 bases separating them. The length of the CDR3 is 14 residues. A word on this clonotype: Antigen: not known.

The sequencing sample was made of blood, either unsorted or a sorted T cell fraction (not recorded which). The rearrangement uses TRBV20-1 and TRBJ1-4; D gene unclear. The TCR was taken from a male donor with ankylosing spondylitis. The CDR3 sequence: CSARVGYGREKLFF. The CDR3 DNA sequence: TGCAGTGCTAGAGTGGGCTACGGACGTGAAAAACTGTTTTTT.